This T cell receptor beta chain is from a study of blood T cell repertoires in COVID-19. The CDR3 has 14 amino acids. Germline V gene data show CDR1 as SGDLS and CDR2 as YYNGEE. Trimming removed 4 bases from V and 6 bases from J; junction bases left unmatched: 7. Assay: immunoSEQ multiplex PCR; the TCRdb copy retains only in-frame clones and omits some. The top ten hold 7% to 9% of the sample, which has roughly 120,000 clones, roughly 87% seen once. Sequencing was carried out using peripheral blood. This chain links TRBV9 with TRBJ2-1, with 7 bases lining up with TRBD1. The clonotype was recovered from a human donor in a cohort sampled during active COVID-19. The CDR3 sequence is CASSPETGFNEQFF. The CDR3 DNA reads TGTGCCAGCAGCCCCGAGACAGGGTTCAATGAGCAGTTCTTC.